This TCR beta chain was identified in a study of tumor-infiltrating lymphocytes in primary liver carcinoma. A primer matching the constant region was used to make TCR beta cDNA from about 500 ng of total RNA. Libraries for TCR beta were built through three nested multiplex PCR rounds, which together made up a slightly modified ARM-PCR procedure. The two initial PCR rounds, about 9 cycles each, used TRBV1-TRBV30 forward and C-beta reverse primers. TCRdb ran MiXCR on the multiplex PCR reads and lists one entry per CDR3 protein. The data show about 330,000 distinct CDR3 sequences, almost 65% seen once. Concerning this clonotype: No antigen is known for it. An end of the junction does not agree with germline; a read error may underlie this.

This CDR3 is 15 amino acids long. The study, taken as a whole, reports: Compared with tumor region pairs, tumor-adjacent and tumor-blood pairs overlapped less.

The authors took blood RNA from unsorted whole blood and also extracted germline DNA. Patients were treatment-naive with chronic HBV infection. This clonotype was sampled from a man aged 40-49 years with primary liver carcinoma and hepatitis B virus infection. Material for sequencing was peripheral blood. The rearrangement uses TRBV12-3 or TRBV12-4 and TRBJ2-7, with D perhaps assigned TRBD1 or TRBD2 (5 bases each). CDR3 protein: CASSLLGVRGREQYF. CDR3 sequence (DNA): TGTGCCAGTAGTTTACTAGGGGTCCGAGGTAGAGAGCAGTACTTC.